This TCR beta chain was recovered during a study of beta chain features in type 1 diabetes. This CDR3 is built from 15 residues. Germline V CDR1 and CDR2: SGHRS, YFSETQ. Trimming stripped 0 bases from V and 8 bases from J, with 15 bases between. Note on this clone: Its cognate antigen is unknown.

Reverse transcribing all isolated RNA meant expressed TCRB transcripts were sequenced. Roughly 3.5 million reads per sample on average were obtained from naive, central memory and regulatory T cell samples. Produced via immunoSEQ multiplex PCR; TCRdb's table is partial and in-frame only. The sample yields roughly 730,000 clones, around an eighth seen once. General study results and limits: For Type 1 diabetes patients, all four CD4+ subsets carried TCRB CDR3s that were moderately but significantly shorter. At VDJ recombination sites, type 1 diabetes patients had fewer insertions and more deleted nucleotides.

In total, each donor contributed a single heparinised blood draw that averaged around 100 mL. Sequencing was performed on naive CD4+ T cells from blood. This receptor was obtained from a man aged 18 to 30 with type 1 diabetes. The V gene is TRBV5-1, the J gene TRBJ2-1; D is undetermined. The CDR3 is CASSLVGTQSDEQFF. CDR3 bases: TGCGCCAGCAGCTTGGTTGGAACTCAGTCGGATGAGCAGTTCTTC.